This is a list of T cell receptor beta chains from one sample in a study of sequential checkpoint blockade in melanoma. Libraries were prepared by immunoSEQ multiplex PCR; TCRdb keeps only in-frame clonotypes and omits some of them. The profile covers about 20,000 clones, with 55% to 80% appearing a single time and about a fifth taken by the ten largest. The material sequenced was CD8+ T cells sorted from blood (inferred from file names), taken from a patient given nivolumab and ipilimumab in sequence. The receptor set was obtained from a human donor with melanoma. Both conserved end residues are part of each CDR3.

CDR3aa: CASSEGGRGRNEKLFF
j_gene: TRBJ1-4
v_gene: TRBV6-1

CDR3aa: CASIRTSGGPKNTGELFF
j_gene: TRBJ2-2
v_gene: TRBV19

CDR3aa: CASRGGHSYEQYF
j_gene: TRBJ2-7
v_gene: TRBV2

CDR3aa: CASSLSSPGQGLSYEQYF
j_gene: -
v_gene: TRBV5-1

CDR3aa: CASSYETGGPYEQYF
j_gene: TRBJ2-7
v_gene: TRBV6-5

CDR3aa: CASSSPTLVRSQHF
j_gene: TRBJ1-5
v_gene: TRBV10-2

CDR3aa: CASSLMTSNYGYTF
j_gene: TRBJ1-2
v_gene: TRBV5-6

CDR3aa: CASSLEQGGGYGYTF
j_gene: TRBJ1-2
v_gene: TRBV5-1

CDR3aa: CASSLAGLAGEYEQYF
j_gene: TRBJ2-7
v_gene: TRBV7-6

CDR3aa: CASSQWDRNTEAFF
j_gene: TRBJ1-1
v_gene: TRBV4-1

CDR3aa: CASSLRDSGFYEQYF
j_gene: TRBJ2-7
v_gene: TRBV27

CDR3aa: CASSQEGTGLYEQYF
j_gene: TRBJ2-7
v_gene: TRBV4-1

CDR3aa: CASSSDRAGGNTIYF
j_gene: TRBJ1-3
v_gene: TRBV28

CDR3aa: CASGILTGRVTEAFF
j_gene: TRBJ1-1
v_gene: TRBV12-5

CDR3aa: CASSAGENTEAFF
j_gene: TRBJ1-1
v_gene: TRBV6-4

CDR3aa: CASSFLERRNSPLHF
j_gene: TRBJ1-6
v_gene: TRBV7-8

CDR3aa: CASSLTGPRLATYEQYF
j_gene: TRBJ2-7
v_gene: TRBV7-3

CDR3aa: CASTLRDRIYSNQPQHF
j_gene: TRBJ1-5
v_gene: TRBV28

CDR3aa: CASSQGEGAYEQYF
j_gene: TRBJ2-7
v_gene: TRBV4-1

CDR3aa: CASSQSVGEINEQYF
j_gene: TRBJ2-7
v_gene: TRBV4-1

CDR3aa: CASGEGLQNTEAFF
j_gene: TRBJ1-1
v_gene: TRBV19

CDR3aa: CASSIVTGVTEAFF
j_gene: TRBJ1-1
v_gene: TRBV19

CDR3aa: CASSPRLAGSPSYEQYF
j_gene: TRBJ2-7
v_gene: TRBV7-8

CDR3aa: CASNPTAMNTEAFF
j_gene: TRBJ1-1
v_gene: TRBV6-6

CDR3aa: CASSEGTGTGTYEQYF
j_gene: TRBJ2-7
v_gene: TRBV5-8

CDR3aa: CASSFPGQGYGYTF
j_gene: TRBJ1-2
v_gene: TRBV7-9

CDR3aa: CASSGQTVNTEAFF
j_gene: TRBJ1-1
v_gene: TRBV7-8

CDR3aa: CASSLDPTSRRDSQPQHF
j_gene: TRBJ1-5
v_gene: TRBV7-8

CDR3aa: CASSLVGTVSNTGELFF
j_gene: TRBJ2-2
v_gene: TRBV7-8

CDR3aa: CASSLGATEQYF
j_gene: TRBJ2-7
v_gene: TRBV6-5

CDR3aa: CASSLTDRNQPQHF
j_gene: TRBJ1-5
v_gene: TRBV28

CDR3aa: CASRGVATNEKLFF
j_gene: TRBJ1-4
v_gene: TRBV2

CDR3aa: CASSNDRGGTEAFF
j_gene: TRBJ1-1
v_gene: TRBV7-9

CDR3aa: CASSGGGSNQPQHF
j_gene: TRBJ1-5
v_gene: TRBV9

CDR3aa: CASSLSGFVYEQYF
j_gene: TRBJ2-7
v_gene: TRBV11-2

CDR3aa: CASSLAGAYEQYF
j_gene: TRBJ2-7
v_gene: TRBV28

CDR3aa: CASSQSYRAGEKLFF
j_gene: TRBJ1-4
v_gene: TRBV16

CDR3aa: CASSAYSNQPQHF
j_gene: TRBJ1-5
v_gene: TRBV27

CDR3aa: CASGLAVSAEQYF
j_gene: TRBJ2-7
v_gene: TRBV12-5

CDR3aa: CASSMTGFQPQHF
j_gene: TRBJ1-5
v_gene: TRBV19

CDR3aa: CASSLRILAGGEQYF
j_gene: TRBJ2-7
v_gene: TRBV5-6

CDR3aa: CASSLARPGQGGYGYTF
j_gene: TRBJ1-2
v_gene: TRBV27

CDR3aa: CSVDFEGEAGYTF
j_gene: TRBJ1-2
v_gene: TRBV29-1

CDR3aa: CASSVAGRVRKDTIYF
j_gene: TRBJ1-3
v_gene: TRBV9

CDR3aa: CASSEGTSGASYEQYF
j_gene: TRBJ2-7
v_gene: TRBV9

CDR3aa: CASSQDLGLAVRGGDTQYF
j_gene: TRBJ2-3
v_gene: TRBV11-3

CDR3aa: CASSAVEAFF
j_gene: TRBJ1-1
v_gene: TRBV6-6

CDR3aa: CASSEATGRSGNTIYF
j_gene: TRBJ1-3
v_gene: TRBV6-1

CDR3aa: CASSSLLAGSNNEQFF
j_gene: TRBJ2-1
v_gene: TRBV6-5